The 15 T cell receptor beta chains below all came from one sample that was sequenced in a study of blood T cell repertoires in COVID-19 (TCRdb year 2020). The library was generated by the immunoSEQ multiplex PCR assay. As stored in TCRdb, this immuneACCESS dataset retains in-frame rearrangements with V and J assigned. A fraction of the clones does not appear; measured against another copy, unresolved V genes explain less than half of the discrepancy, and the remainder lacks a known reason. Within this sample are 160,000 or so clones, with around three quarters of them counted one time only. Together, the top ten hold roughly 6.8% of the sample. Input material: peripheral blood. Source of these receptors: a man aged 65-85 years with active or convalescent COVID-19.

The chain links TRBV7-2 to TRBJ2-1; 7 bases align to TRBD1. The length of the CDR3 is 14 residues. V lost 7 bases and J lost 2; bases outside the gene matches: 5. Germline CDR1 reads SGHTA; CDR2 reads FQGNSA. DNA for the CDR3: TGTGCCAGCAACGAAGGGACAGCCTACAATGAGCAGTTCTTC. Residues: CASNEGTAYNEQFF.

The V and J genes are TRBV29-1 and TRBJ1-1; possibly TRBD1 for D (6 bases). Germline V lookup: CDR1 SQVTM, CDR2 ANQGSEA. Trimming removed 7 bases at V and 0 bases at J, with 12 bases between. The CDR3 sequence is 13 residues long. The CDR3 sequence is CSASRGLNTEAFF. CDR3 DNA: TGCAGCGCGAGCAGGGGACTGAACACTGAAGCTTTCTTT.

The chain joins TRBV9 to TRBJ2-3; TRBD1 aligns across 10 bases. The CDR3 has 15 amino acids. Losses at the gene ends were 0 bases for V and 10 bases for J; bases not matched to a gene: 8. Per the germline V gene, CDR1 is SGDLS and CDR2 is YYNGEE. CDR3 region: CASSVEGQGKGSQYF. The CDR3 DNA follows: TGTGCCAGCAGCGTAGAGGGACAGGGGAAAGGGTCGCAGTATTTT.

This chain connects TRBV5-1 to TRBJ2-5; D is unresolved. Deletions cut 5 bases from V and 4 bases from J, with 12 bases between. The CDR3 runs to 13 residues. CDR1 is SGHRS, CDR2 YFSETQ, per germline. CDR3 sequence (DNA): TGCGCCAGCAGAGTTAACTCTGGAGAGACCCAGTACTTC. Amino acid sequence: CASRVNSGETQYF.

V is TRBV7-9 and J is TRBJ1-1; 12 bases align to TRBD1. Unmatched junction bases numbered 6, after V lost 4 bases and J lost 0 bases. This CDR3 region has 17 residues. Germline CDR1 and CDR2: SEHNR and FQNEAQ (reference sequence). The CDR3 protein is CASSYGTGGLVNTEAFF. CDR3 nucleotides: TGTGCCAGCAGCTACGGGACAGGGGGCTTAGTGAACACTGAAGCTTTCTTT.

The chain links TRBV5-1 to TRBJ2-1; TRBD1 might be the D (6 bases). CDR3 length equals 15 residues. V gave up 3 bases and J gave up 1 base, with 11 bases separating them. Germline V lookup: CDR1 SGHRS, CDR2 YFSETQ. This chain's CDR3 is CASSSGQLSYNEQFF. CDR3 coding DNA: TGCGCCAGCAGCTCCGGACAGCTTTCCTACAATGAGCAGTTCTTC.

This chain links TRBV11-3 with TRBJ2-7, with no clear D. V was clipped by 4 bases and J by 6 bases, with 13 bases between them. Germline V gene data show CDR1 as SGHNT and CDR2 as YENEEA. This CDR3 is 13 amino acids long. This chain's CDR3 is CASSSAPEREQYF. The CDR3 region has the DNA TGTGCCAGCAGCTCAGCCCCGGAGCGCGAGCAGTACTTC.

The rearrangement links TRBV7-9 to TRBJ2-5; perhaps TRBD2 as D (7 bases). CDR1 is SEHNR, CDR2 FQNEAQ, per germline (reference sequence). V was cut by 2 bases and J by 0 bases, with 19 bases left in between. This CDR3 comprises 18 residues. CDR3 nucleotides: TGTGCCAGCAGCTTACCAAGGCCGGGGCGGGGGCACCAAGAGACCCAGTACTTC. It is translated as CASSLPRPGRGHQETQYF.

This rearrangement joins TRBV12-3 or TRBV12-4 to TRBJ1-1; D remains ambiguous. CDR3 length: 11 amino acids. The V end lost 3 bases, the J end lost 8 bases, and 7 bases lay between the germline ends. The CDR3, as DNA: TGTGCCAGCAGTTTTCACAACGAAGCTTTCTTT. Protein product: CASSFHNEAFF.

A few counts support this clone. The V and J genes are TRBV4-1 and TRBJ2-5; 11 positions match TRBD2. The CDR3 totals 16 residues. CDR1 and CDR2 from the germline V gene are MGHRA and YSYEKL. Trimming took 4 bases from V and 3 from J; bases not matched to a gene: 7. This chain's CDR3 is CASSPLGLAGKETQYF. For the CDR3, the DNA is TGCGCCAGCAGCCCTCTCGGACTAGCGGGCAAAGAGACCCAGTACTTC.

This clone was counted once. The CDR3 loop is CAISEGSGKDQPQHF. In DNA form, the CDR3 reads TGTGCCATCAGTGAGGGCTCAGGGAAAGATCAGCCCCAGCATTTT. The gene calls are TRBV10-3 and TRBJ1-5; possible D gene TRBD1, 5 bases. The CDR3 totals 15 residues. V was trimmed by 2 bases and J by 5 bases, leaving 13 bases between them. Germline CDR1 reads ENHRY; CDR2 reads SYGVKD.

The CDR3 loop reads CSASGGRGTEAFF. As DNA, the CDR3 is TGCAGCGCTTCGGGGGGTCGGGGCACTGAAGCTTTCTTT. The rearrangement joins TRBV29-1 to TRBJ1-1; D possibly corresponds to TRBD1 (5 bases). The CDR3 sequence is 13 residues long. Germline V gene data show CDR1 as SQVTM and CDR2 as ANQGSEA. Trimming took 7 bases from V and 4 from J, leaving 16 bases between them.

This clone showed up just once. The CDR3 nucleotides are TGTGCCATCACCACTAACAGGGGCACTGAAGCTTTCTTT. Amino acid sequence: CAITTNRGTEAFF. This chain links TRBV10-3 with TRBJ1-1; 7 positions match TRBD1. Germline CDR1 is ENHRY and CDR2 is SYGVKD. V was clipped by 7 bases and J by 4 bases; unmatched bases: 6. The CDR3 consists of 13 residues.

V usage is TRBV2 and J usage is TRBJ1-5, with D possibly matching TRBD1 (6 bases). The CDR3 runs to 14 residues. CDR1 and CDR2 from the germline V gene are SNHLY and FYNNEI. The ends were cut back, 4 bases at V and 3 bases at J, with 10 bases in the middle. The CDR3 DNA is TGTGCCAGCAGTGCCGGACAGTTCAATCAGCCCCAGCATTTT. As protein: CASSAGQFNQPQHF.

The chain joins TRBV5-1 to TRBJ1-1, with 9 bases aligning to TRBD1. From germline, CDR1 is SGHRS and CDR2 YFSETQ. Trimming took 4 bases from V and 1 from J; bases not matched to a gene: 5. The length of the CDR3 is 15 residues. CDR3 protein: CASSRDRAANTEAFF. The CDR3 DNA follows: TGCGCCAGCAGCAGGGACAGGGCGGCGAACACTGAAGCTTTCTTT.